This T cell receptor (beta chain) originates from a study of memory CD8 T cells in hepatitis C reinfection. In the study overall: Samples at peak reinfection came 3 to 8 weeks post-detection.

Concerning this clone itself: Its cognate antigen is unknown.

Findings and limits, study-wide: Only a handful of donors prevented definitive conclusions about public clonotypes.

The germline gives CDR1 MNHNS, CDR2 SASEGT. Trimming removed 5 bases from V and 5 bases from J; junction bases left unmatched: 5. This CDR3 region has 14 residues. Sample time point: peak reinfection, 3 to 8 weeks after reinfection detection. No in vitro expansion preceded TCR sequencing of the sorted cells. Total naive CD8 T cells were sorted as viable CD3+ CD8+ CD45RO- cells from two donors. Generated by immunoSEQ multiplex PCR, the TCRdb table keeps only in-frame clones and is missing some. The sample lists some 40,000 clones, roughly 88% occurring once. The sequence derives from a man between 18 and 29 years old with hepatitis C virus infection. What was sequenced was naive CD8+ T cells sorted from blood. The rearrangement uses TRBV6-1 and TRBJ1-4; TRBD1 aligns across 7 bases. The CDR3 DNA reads TGTGCCAGCAGTCCCGGGACAGCAAATGAAAAACTGTTTTTT. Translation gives CASSPGTANEKLFF.